This T cell receptor (beta chain) came from a study of T-cell reconstitution after alpha-beta-depleted transplantation in children (dated by TCRdb to the mid-2010s). Describing the broader study: Using TCR repertoire profiling, the study quantitatively followed how T-cell immune reconstitution unfolded in children after TCRalphabeta/CD19-depleted allogeneic hematopoietic cell transplantation.

Broader findings and caveats from the paper: In some patients, the high TCRbeta diversity seen at day 60 was put down to recipient T cells and intrathymic progenitors that had survived conditioning. Over subsequent months, a decline in hyperexpanded clone frequencies was noted, and after one year, T-cell counts and TCRbeta diversity were mostly ascribed to newly produced T cells. The apparently early recovery of alphabetaT-cell counts about two months after transplant reportedly depended on only several hundred rapidly expanded clones that came from non-depleted graft cells.

Read against the paper, the sample's treatment or condition label means: allogeneic hematopoietic cell transplantation with graft depleted of TCRalphabeta T cells and CD19 B cells. The children who served as transplant recipients had been given grafts of TCRalphabeta/CD19-depleted allogeneic hematopoietic cells. Its CDR3 holds 16 amino acids, cysteine through phenylalanine. Only the CDR3 DNA stays, 48 bases, in frame from base 1. V and J are truncated by 3 bases and 5 bases respectively, leaving an intervening sequence of 20 bases. From the germline V gene, CDR1 is SGHRS and CDR2 is YFSETQ. The receptor library was made with PCR. TCRdb names Illumina HiSeq 2500 as the instrument used. TCR libraries were prepared with molecular barcoding, using unique molecular identifiers to normalize TCRbeta repertoire quantification. Using fastp trimming at Q25 and MiXCR clonotype assembly, TCRdb reanalyzed the public sequencing data and kept in-frame beta chains. Merged by CDR3 protein, the rows form single entries marked with the most common genes and DNA. The sample contains 550,000 to 800,000 distinct CDR3 sequences, around 13% of them found a single time. About 0.77% of the sample lies in the top ten.

Concerning this clonotype itself: Its antigen remains unidentified. Per-nucleotide qualities are absent, and no much larger clonotype sits a single base away.

The material was PBMCs, obtained before TCRalphabeta/CD19-depleted stem cell transplant. This sequence was found in a girl aged 2 to 10 with congenital amegakaryocytic thrombocytopenia, due to receive a stem cell transplant. The sequence joins TRBV5-1 to TRBJ2-5; the D gene identity is not certain. Here the CDR3 is given as CASSSARAAKGETQYF. The nucleotide sequence reads TGCGCCAGCAGCTCGGCCCGTGCAGCAAAAGGGGAGACCCAGTACTTC. Reference TRBV5-1 and TRBJ2-5 genes cover what lies past the CDR3, so the full variable domain is KAGVTQTPRYLIKTRGQQVTLSCSPISGHRSVSWYQQTPGQGLQFLFEYFSETQRNKGNFPGRFSGRQFSNSRSEMNVSTLELGDSALYLCASSSARAAKGETQYFGPGTRLLVL.